This TCR beta chain was recovered during a study of T cell repertoires in cytomegalovirus infection. About the study: Both a matching HLA type and CMV infection were indicated by public TCR beta signatures. General study points: Accumulated public TCR beta family frequency recognized individuals carrying CMV together with the relevant HLA. Clonotypes of TCR beta that were HLA-C-restricted and CMV-specific dominated the ex vivo response.

Via MiXCR, TCRdb re-called the reads, giving one row per CDR3 protein. The data hold about 490,000 distinct CDR3 sequences, with about 30% observed a single time. For this clonotype: What it binds is unknown.

Per germline, CDR1 DFQATT and CDR2 SNEGSKA (reference sequence). The CDR3 has 15 residues. The J segment lost 5 bases and the V segment lost 0 bases, leaving 9 bases of the junction unmatched. This TCR derives from a human donor in good health (CMV status not recorded). Some clones in this sample may be carry-over from other donors' samples. This sequence joins TRBV20-1 and TRBJ2-7; TRBD1 matches at 8 bases. What was sequenced was PBMCs. The CDR3 here is CSARDRTGSVNEQYF. For the CDR3, the DNA is TGCAGTGCTAGAGATCGGACAGGGAGCGTGAACGAGCAGTACTTC.